These 11 T cell receptor beta chains share one sample of origin, sequenced in a study of T cell responses to AZD1222 COVID-19 vaccine. The data were produced by immunoSEQ multiplex PCR, yet TCRdb's version contains in-frame clones alone and is incomplete. The table lists about 170,000 clones, just over 90% of them singletons. Sequenced here: peripheral blood, sampled on day 0 of AZD1222 vaccination. The source is an adult in good health.

This rearrangement joins TRBV6-6 to TRBJ2-1; D remains ambiguous. Trimming pared 7 bases from V and 7 bases from J, leaving 14 bases between. The CDR3 sequence is 13 residues long. CDR1 MNHNY and CDR2 SVGAGI come from the germline V gene (reference sequence). This CDR3 reads CASMSTTPNEQFF. The CDR3 coding sequence is TGTGCCAGCATGTCGACAACGCCAAATGAGCAGTTCTTC.

V is TRBV11-2 and J is TRBJ2-3, with D unclear. V lost 4 bases to trimming and J lost 3 bases, with 2 bases between them. The CDR3 contains 11 residues. Germline CDR1 and CDR2: SGHAT and FQNNGV. The CDR3 nucleotides are TGTGCCAGCAGCTCTACAGATACGCAGTATTTT. Translation: CASSSTDTQYF.

The rearrangement uses TRBV6-5 and TRBJ1-4, with 8 bases identical to TRBD1. The CDR3 length is 15 residues. CDR1 and CDR2 from the germline V gene are MNHEY and SVGAGI. V was pared by 4 bases and J by 5 bases, with 6 bases of the junction left unmatched. CDR3 in amino acids: CASSWGQAGNEKLFF. Here the CDR3 DNA reads TGTGCCAGCAGTTGGGGACAGGCGGGAAATGAAAAACTGTTTTTT.

This clone appeared a single time. This chain joins TRBV9 and TRBJ1-1; 7 bases align to TRBD1. With 3 bases clipped from V and 4 bases from J, the junction kept 9 bases outside the gene matches. The CDR3 is 15 residues long. The germline CDR1 and CDR2 sequences are SGDLS and YYNGEE. CDR3 in amino acids: CASSGQGWGSTEAFF. The CDR3 region has the DNA TGTGCCAGCAGCGGACAGGGATGGGGCAGCACTGAAGCTTTCTTT.

The chain is built from TRBV7-9 and TRBJ2-3; 9 nucleotides line up with TRBD2. This CDR3 comprises 15 residues. J was trimmed by 7 bases and V by 1 base; bases with no gene match: 6. Germline CDR1 is SEHNR and CDR2 is FQNEAQ (reference sequence). The CDR3 nucleotides are TGTGCCAGCAGCTTAGTAGCGCTAGCGGGGAATACGCAGTATTTT. It is translated as CASSLVALAGNTQYF.

This clone was detected once. V is TRBV6-4 and J is TRBJ1-1; no reliable D call. The CDR3 runs 16 residues. V lost 4 bases and J lost 5, with 20 bases in between. Germline loops: CDR1 MRHNA, CDR2 SNTAGT. The DNA of the CDR3 is TGTGCCAGCAGTGCCGACCCTGCTGGGATAGGGACTGAAGCTTTCTTT. Translating gives CASSADPAGIGTEAFF.

The chain carries TRBV11-2 and TRBJ1-4; a possible D gene is TRBD1 (5 bases). This CDR3 has 13 residues. Trimming left V 6 bases short and J 5 bases short, with 10 bases between. Per germline, CDR1 SGHAT and CDR2 FQNNGV. Here the CDR3 DNA reads TGTGCCAGCAGGCAGGGCTGGAATGAAAAACTGTTTTTT. This sequence encodes CASRQGWNEKLFF.

The chain uses TRBV7-3 and TRBJ2-1; D gene uncertain. Germline lookup yields CDR1 SGHTA and CDR2 FQGTGA. This CDR3 comprises 15 residues. Trimming shortened V by 4 bases and J by 6 bases, and 16 bases separated the two germline ends. Here the CDR3 reads CASSSTGLLSNEQFF. The CDR3, as DNA: TGTGCCAGCAGCTCTACGGGTCTCCTCAGCAATGAGCAGTTCTTC.

This chain links TRBV28 with TRBJ1-2; D not certain. The CDR3 consists of 13 residues. With 5 bases removed from V and 8 bases from J, the gap between germline ends came to 15 bases. Germline values: CDR1 MDHEN, CDR2 SYDVKM. DNA for the CDR3: TGTGCCAGCAGTCCCGGTGACAAAGTGGGCTACACCTTC. Residues: CASSPGDKVGYTF.

The chain joins TRBV6-2 or TRBV6-3 to TRBJ1-1; no definite D call. The CDR3 is 14 residues long. Per germline, CDR1 MNHEY and CDR2 SVGEGT. Deletions cut 6 bases from V and 3 bases from J, with 14 bases between. For the CDR3, the DNA is TGTGCCAGCAGCCTGGACGGGATGGACACTGAAGCTTTCTTT. Amino acids: CASSLDGMDTEAFF.

This clone was recorded a few times. The chain carries TRBV6-5 and TRBJ1-1; 9 bases are shared with TRBD1. Losses at the gene ends were 4 bases for V and 7 bases for J; bases not matched to a gene: 4. The CDR3 has 13 amino acids. Germline loops: CDR1 MNHEY, CDR2 SVGAGI. The CDR3 region has the DNA TGTGCCAGCAGTTTTAACAGGGGGCATGAAGCTTTCTTT. Translated, it gives CASSFNRGHEAFF.